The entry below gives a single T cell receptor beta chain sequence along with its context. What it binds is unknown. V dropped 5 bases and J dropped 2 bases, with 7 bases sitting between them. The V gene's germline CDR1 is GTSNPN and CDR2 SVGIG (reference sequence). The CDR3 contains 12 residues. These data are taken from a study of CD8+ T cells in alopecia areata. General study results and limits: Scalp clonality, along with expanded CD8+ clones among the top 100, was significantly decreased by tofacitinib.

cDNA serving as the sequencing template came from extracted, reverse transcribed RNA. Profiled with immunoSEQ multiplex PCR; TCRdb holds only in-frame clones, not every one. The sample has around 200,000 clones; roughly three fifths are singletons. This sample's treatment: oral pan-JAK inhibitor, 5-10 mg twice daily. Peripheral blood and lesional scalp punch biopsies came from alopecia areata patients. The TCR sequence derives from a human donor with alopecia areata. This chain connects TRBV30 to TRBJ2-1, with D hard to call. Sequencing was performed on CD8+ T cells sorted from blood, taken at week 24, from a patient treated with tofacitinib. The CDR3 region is CAWAETYNEQFF. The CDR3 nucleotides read TGTGCCTGGGCAGAAACCTACAATGAGCAGTTCTTC.